This T cell receptor beta chain was profiled in a study of blood T cells in healthy people across ages. A few counts support this clonotype. The antigen is unknown. Extracted total RNA amounted to at least 5.5 micrograms for each sample. Whole-study results and caveats: Naive CD4+ cell counts and diversity both ran higher in long-lived than in aged donors.

The authors ran a second PCR of 7 to 11 cycles using a sample-barcoded 5' primer and a J-beta primer mix. Each CDR3 protein gets one entry after TCRdb re-called the 5' RACE reads with MiXCR. The sample contains hundreds of thousands of distinct CDR3 sequences, 45% to 50% of which appear only once. The junction had 7 bases not matched to a gene; V was cut back by 2 bases and J by 1 base. CDR1 is SGHTA and CDR2 is FQGNSA in the germline V gene. This CDR3 is built from 16 residues. This TCR was recovered from a woman in her fifties or sixties in good health. V and J are TRBV7-2 and TRBJ2-7; 8 bases match TRBD2. The sequenced sample was blood. CDR3 DNA: TGTGCCAGCAGCTTAACGGCTAGCGGGTCTTCCTACGAGCAGTACTTC. Translating it yields CASSLTASGSSYEQYF.